The 22 T cell receptor beta chains below were found in one sample sequenced in a study of CD8+ T cells in alopecia areata. As for treatment: oral pan-JAK inhibitor, 5-10 mg twice daily. RNA extraction and reverse transcription yielded cDNA as sequencing template. The protocol was immunoSEQ multiplex PCR, while the TCRdb copy is restricted to in-frame clones and leaves out a portion. This repertoire shows approximately 160,000 clones, 55% to 75% found once; its top ten account for over 12%. The material sequenced was CD4+ T cells sorted from blood, taken at week 24, from a patient treated with tofacitinib. The receptors here all came from a human donor with alopecia areata.

The chain links TRBV4-1 to TRBJ2-1; D call uncertain. The CDR3 is 12 residues long. Germline V gene lookup returns CDR1 MGHRA and CDR2 YSYEKL. Trimming pared 0 bases from V and 10 bases from J, leaving 7 bases between. CDR3 protein: CASSQDGKEQFF. CDR3 DNA: TGCGCCAGCAGCCAAGATGGGAAGGAGCAGTTCTTC.

This chain links TRBV4-1 with TRBJ2-7; 7 bases match TRBD2. The length of the CDR3 is 15 residues. V was clipped by 4 bases and J by 0 bases; unmatched bases: 6. In germline, CDR1 is MGHRA, CDR2 YSYEKL. The CDR3 DNA sequence: TGCGCCAGCAGCCCCCCGGGGAGGGCCTCCTACGAGCAGTACTTC. It codes for CASSPPGRASYEQYF.

The rearrangement uses TRBV5-6 and TRBJ2-3, with unresolved D. V was pared by 1 base and J by 0 bases, with 9 bases between. The CDR3 is 15 residues long. Germline CDR1 and CDR2: SGHDT and YYEEEE. The CDR3 nucleotides read TGTGCCAGCAGCTTGACCCCGACTAGCACAGATACGCAGTATTTT. Protein sequence: CASSLTPTSTDTQYF. The full variable domain, in which reference TRBV5-6 and TRBJ2-3 provide the parts outside the CDR3, is DAGVTQSPTHLIKTRGQQVTLRCSPKSGHDTVSWYQQALGQGPQFIFQYYEEEERQRGNFPDRFSGHQFPNYSSELNVNALLLGDSALYLCASSLTPTSTDTQYFGPGTRLTVL.

This clone was counted only a few times. The chain recombines TRBV13 with TRBJ1-1; 9 bases agree with TRBD1. Unmatched junction bases numbered 7, after V lost 5 bases and J lost 0 bases. The CDR3 loop spans 16 amino acids. The germline gives CDR1 PRHDT, CDR2 FYEKMQ (reference sequence). CDR3 coding DNA: TGTGCCAGCAGCCTCCGGGACAGGGAAGTGAACACTGAAGCTTTCTTT. It yields the protein CASSLRDREVNTEAFF.

This chain connects TRBV29-1 to TRBJ1-2; the D is unclear. V lost 3 bases, J lost 6 bases, and 5 bases lay in between. The V gene's germline CDR1 is SQVTM and CDR2 ANQGSEA. This CDR3 has 10 amino acids. The CDR3 sequence is CSVDHDGYTF. Written as DNA, the CDR3 is TGCAGCGTTGACCACGATGGCTACACCTTC.

This clone has just a few counts. The chain links TRBV10-3 to TRBJ1-3; possible D gene TRBD1, 5 bases. Looked up from germline, CDR1 is ENHRY and CDR2 is SYGVKD. Deletions cut 0 bases from V and 2 bases from J, with 11 bases between. The CDR3 is made up of 16 amino acids. The CDR3 DNA reads TGTGCCATCAGTGAGTCTCTGGGGGAGACTGGAAACACCATATATTTT. Translation: CAISESLGETGNTIYF.

CDR3 DNA: TGTGCCAGCAGCGTAGGAGGGGGCGATGGCTACACCTTC. Its translation: CASSVGGGDGYTF. This chain links TRBV9 with TRBJ1-2; 7 positions agree with TRBD1. Germline CDR1 SGDLS, CDR2 YYNGEE. CDR3 length equals 13 residues. V lost 0 bases and J lost 6; bases outside the gene matches: 2.

This clone was picked up a small number of times. The chain joins TRBV6-1 to TRBJ1-1; unclear D gene. The CDR3 is 13 amino acids. With 1 base removed from V and 10 bases from J, the gap between germline ends came to 13 bases. Germline V lookup: CDR1 MNHNS, CDR2 SASEGT. CDR3 in amino acids: CASSEGWEEIAFF. The CDR3 DNA reads as TGTGCCAGCAGTGAAGGGTGGGAGGAGATAGCTTTCTTT.

The V and J genes are TRBV7-2 and TRBJ2-1; D gene uncertain. Germline CDR1 reads SGHTA; CDR2 reads FQGNSA. Trimming removed 4 bases from V and 0 bases from J, with 7 bases in between. CDR3 size: 14 residues. The CDR3 nucleotides are TGTGCCAGCAGCTCCCTGCGCTCCTACAATGAGCAGTTCTTC. As protein: CASSSLRSYNEQFF.

This clone is judged medium-sized (0.01 to 0.1%). The chain carries TRBV7-3 and TRBJ2-7; the D is unclear. The germline CDR1 and CDR2 sequences are SGHTA and FQGTGA. The CDR3 contains 14 residues. The ends were cut back, 2 bases at V and 9 bases at J, with 17 bases in the middle. This CDR3 is CASSLDSASVGQYF. CDR3 in DNA: TGTGCCAGCAGCTTAGACTCCGCGTCGGTGGGGCAGTACTTC. The variable domain in full, with the rest retrieved from reference TRBV7-3 and TRBJ2-7, is GAGVSQTPSNKVTEKGKYVELRCDPISGHTALYWYRQSLGQGPEFLIYFQGTGAADDSGLPNDRFFAVRPEGSVSTLKIQRTERGDSAVYLCASSLDSASVGQYFGPGTRLTVT.

The chain links TRBV4-1 to TRBJ2-3; 8 bases fit TRBD1. In germline, CDR1 is MGHRA, CDR2 YSYEKL. The V segment lost 4 bases and the J segment 3 bases; nucleotides outside the gene matches: 6. The CDR3 runs 15 residues. The chain's CDR3 is CASSRTQGATDTQYF. The DNA of the CDR3 is TGCGCCAGCAGCCGGACCCAGGGGGCTACAGATACGCAGTATTTT.

The rearrangement joins TRBV27 to TRBJ1-5; D is perhaps TRBD1 (5 bases). CDR1 is MNHEY and CDR2 is SMNVEV in the germline V gene (reference sequence). With 5 bases removed from V and 9 bases from J, the gap between germline ends came to 11 bases. This CDR3 spans 12 amino acids. DNA of the CDR3: TGTGCCAGCAGTCCTGGGACGGGGCCCCAGCATTTT. Translating it yields CASSPGTGPQHF.

The chain uses TRBV15 and TRBJ2-3, with 9 bases fitting TRBD2. There are 16 residues in the CDR3. Germline V gives CDR1 LNHNV, CDR2 YYDKDF (reference sequence). The ends lost 4 bases at V and 2 bases at J; junction bases unmatched: 7. CDR3 coding DNA: TGTGCCACCAGCAAAGTCCTAGCGGGGAACACAGATACGCAGTATTTT. It specifies CATSKVLAGNTDTQYF.

The chain links TRBV5-1 to TRBJ1-6, with D possibly TRBD1 on 5 matching bases. The germline V gene encodes CDR1 SGHRS and CDR2 YFSETQ. The V end was cut by 3 bases, the J end by 6 bases, with 13 bases between. The CDR3 totals 15 residues. This CDR3 reads CASSYRPSANSPLHF. The DNA of the CDR3 is TGCGCCAGCAGCTACAGGCCGTCAGCTAATTCACCCCTCCACTTT.

The chain combines TRBV6-5 with TRBJ1-5; D uncertain. CDR3 size: 15 residues. Per germline, CDR1 MNHEY and CDR2 SVGAGI. V lost 7 bases and J 0 bases, leaving 13 bases between the germline ends. Written as DNA, the CDR3 is TGTGCCAGCAAGAGGGAACCCAATAGCAATCAGCCCCAGCATTTT. Encoded protein: CASKREPNSNQPQHF.

V gene TRBV4-1 combines with J gene TRBJ2-5; the D is unclear. Trimming took 1 base from V and 0 from J, leaving 9 bases between them. The CDR3 sequence is 15 residues long. CDR1 and CDR2 (germline): MGHRA, YSYEKL. In DNA, the CDR3 is TGCGCCAGCAGCCAAGGGGTTGGCTACCAAGAGACCCAGTACTTC. Translation: CASSQGVGYQETQYF.

The rearrangement links TRBV9 to TRBJ2-5; D remains unclear. V was clipped by 4 bases and J by 2 bases, with 15 bases between them. The CDR3 is made up of 15 amino acids. Germline V gene data show CDR1 as SGDLS and CDR2 as YYNGEE. This CDR3 reads CASSPHPRQQETQYF. The CDR3 nucleotides read TGTGCCAGCAGCCCCCACCCCCGGCAACAAGAGACCCAGTACTTC. Full variable domain (missing parts from reference TRBV9 and TRBJ2-5): DSGVTQTPKHLITATGQRVTLRCSPRSGDLSVYWYQQSLDQGLQFLIQYYNGEERAKGNILERFSAQQFPDLHSELNLSSLELGDSALYFCASSPHPRQQETQYFGPGTRLLVL.

V gene TRBV6-6 combines with J gene TRBJ2-7; D remains unclear. Germline V gene sequence: CDR1 MNHNY, CDR2 SVGAGI (reference sequence). V lost 6 bases and J 13 bases, leaving 16 bases between the germline ends. The CDR3 consists of 11 residues. The CDR3, as DNA: TGTGCCAGCAGATACGACACGGTGAGATACTTC. Translated: CASRYDTVRYF.

The chain has TRBV5-1 and TRBJ2-5; the match to TRBD2 covers 7 bases. This CDR3 is 14 amino acids long. Germline CDR1 SGHRS, CDR2 YFSETQ. Trimming cost V 0 bases and J 5 bases; bases outside gene matches: 4. The CDR3 here is CASSLERGSETQYF. The DNA of the CDR3 is TGCGCCAGCAGCTTGGAGCGGGGAAGCGAGACCCAGTACTTC. The complete variable domain, with remaining parts taken from reference TRBV5-1 and TRBJ2-5, reads KAGVTQTPRYLIKTRGQQVTLSCSPISGHRSVSWYQQTPGQGLQFLFEYFSETQRNKGNFPGRFSGRQFSNSRSEMNVSTLELGDSALYLCASSLERGSETQYFGPGTRLLVL.

This clone was counted a few times. The V and J genes are TRBV30 and TRBJ1-1; no reliable D call. CDR1 GTSNPN and CDR2 SVGIG come from the germline V gene (reference sequence). The CDR3 is made up of 11 amino acids. Trimming shortened V by 3 bases and J by 8 bases, and 10 bases separated the two germline ends. CDR3 sequence (DNA): TGTGCCTGGAGAGCCGGCAAGGAAGCTTTCTTT. Amino acid sequence: CAWRAGKEAFF. Using reference TRBV30 and TRBJ1-1 for the parts outside the CDR3, the full variable domain is SQTIHQWPATLVQPVGSPLSLECTVEGTSNPNLYWYRQAAGRGLQLLFYSVGIGQISSEVPQNLSASRPQDRQFILSSKKLLLSDSGFYLCAWRAGKEAFFGQGTRLTVV.

The V call is TRBV20-1, the J call TRBJ1-1; TRBD1 aligns across 9 bases. CDR3 length: 11 residues. The germline V gene has CDR1 DFQATT and CDR2 SNEGSKA (reference sequence). The trim removed 7 bases at V and 3 bases at J, leaving 0 bases unmatched. The chain's CDR3 is CSGQGDTEAFF. CDR3 bases: TGCAGTGGACAGGGGGACACTGAAGCTTTCTTT.

The gene calls are TRBV7-6 and TRBJ2-5; weak D call: TRBD2 (6 bases). Trimming removed 10 bases at V and 4 bases at J, with 19 bases between. Germline CDR1 SGHVS, CDR2 FNYEAQ. This CDR3 is 14 amino acids long. This chain's CDR3 is CATFSDGGSETQYF. The CDR3 nucleotides read TGTGCCACCTTTAGCGACGGGGGTTCAGAGACCCAGTACTTC.